This TCR beta chain was found in a study of T cell responses to AZD1222 COVID-19 vaccine. Profiling relied on immunoSEQ multiplex PCR, and the TCRdb table lists in-frame clones only, not all of them. The sample holds roughly 180,000 clones, approximately 94% seen once. This CDR3 is 10 amino acids long. V gave up 1 base and J gave up 16 bases, with 5 bases separating them. Germline V gives CDR1 SNHLY, CDR2 FYNNEI. The source was peripheral blood, collected on day 0 of AZD1222 vaccination. The clonotype was recovered from an adult in good health. The rearrangement joins TRBV2 to TRBJ1-6, with a weak D call TRBD1 (5 bases). Here the CDR3 DNA reads TGTGCCAGCAGTGAAGGGGGGCTCCACTTT. Protein: CASSEGGLHF.